Here is one TCR beta chain with its context. Its cognate antigen is unknown. The data stem from a study of beta chain features in type 1 diabetes. The CDR3 has 17 amino acids. Germline-derived CDR1 and CDR2 are LGHNA and YSLEER. Germline trimming cut 1 base from V and 1 base from J; bases unmatched to any gene: 7. All of the isolated RNA was reverse transcribed, so expressed TCRB transcripts were sequenced. Sequenced naive, central memory and regulatory T cell samples produced an average of roughly 3.6 million reads. Method: immunoSEQ multiplex PCR; TCRdb's copy keeps in-frame clones and lacks some. The sample lists around 180,000 clones; 7.5% to 8.5% were seen once. Findings and limits, study-wide: The naive, central memory and Treg TCRB repertoires showed an apparent similarity that was greater among patients than among healthy donors. For patients and controls alike, PCR might favor shorter templates to the same degree. Moderately but significantly shorter TCRB CDR3s were found in Type 1 diabetes patients in all four CD4+ subsets.

Sequencing was carried out using central memory CD4+ T cells from blood. This chain uses TRBV4-3 with TRBJ2-3, with TRBD1 matching over 8 bases. This clonotype was obtained from a man aged 18 to 30 with type 1 diabetes. This chain's CDR3 is CASSQVAPGQGTDTQYF. DNA of the CDR3: TGCGCCAGCAGCCAAGTAGCACCGGGACAGGGCACAGATACGCAGTATTTT.